The 10 T cell receptor beta chains in this list originate from one sample, sequenced in a study of beta chain features in type 1 diabetes. Whole-study findings and limits: Shorter TCRB CDR3s, moderately but significantly so, were found in Type 1 diabetes patients in all four CD4+ subsets.

Of the isolated RNA, all was reverse transcribed, and so the sequenced material was expressed TCRB transcripts. Some clones are missing from TCRdb's copy, which holds only in-frame ones; the method was immunoSEQ multiplex PCR. The table has some 700,000 clones, 13% seen once. The antigens these receptors bind are not known. What was sequenced was naive CD4+ T cells from blood. These receptors all come from a man aged 18-30 years with type 1 diabetes.

This clone appeared a few times. The same CDR3 can be traced to other DNA sequences in this sample. V gene TRBV5-4 combines with J gene TRBJ1-1; TRBD1 matches 11 bases. CDR3 size: 15 residues. The germline gives CDR1 SGHNT, CDR2 YYREEE (reference sequence). Trimming at V came to 4 bases and at J to 4 bases, leaving 6 bases not matched to a gene. The CDR3 here is CASSPGQGASTEAFF. DNA of the CDR3: TGTGCCAGCAGCCCCGGACAGGGGGCGAGCACTGAAGCTTTCTTT.

The rearrangement joins TRBV5-6 to TRBJ2-7; D gene uncertain. CDR3 length equals 14 residues. The V and J ends lost 0 bases and 4 bases respectively, with 11 bases between them. Germline V gene sequence: CDR1 SGHDT, CDR2 YYEEEE. CDR3 region: CASSLGAARYEQYF. The CDR3 DNA reads as TGTGCCAGCAGCTTGGGGGCCGCAAGATACGAGCAGTACTTC.

This clone has just a few counts. V usage is TRBV5-1 and J usage is TRBJ1-1; D may be TRBD1 (5 bases). Trimming stripped 4 bases from V and 1 base from J, with 17 bases between. Germline V CDR1 and CDR2: SGHRS, YFSETQ. CDR3 length: 16 amino acids. DNA of the CDR3: TGCGCCAGCAGCCAGGGTTCCGGGACCGCGAACACTGAAGCTTTCTTT. Encoded protein: CASSQGSGTANTEAFF.

The chain couples TRBV6-5 to TRBJ1-2, with a tentative D call TRBD1 (6 bases). The CDR3 spans 15 residues. Trimming cost V 4 bases and J 2 bases, with 14 bases left between them. CDR1 and CDR2 (germline): MNHEY, SVGAGI. CDR3 nucleotides: TGTGCCAGCAGTTCAGGAGGGGGATACAACTATGGCTACACCTTC. Translated, it gives CASSSGGGYNYGYTF.

This clone was recorded a few times. The gene calls are TRBV28 and TRBJ2-1, with D perhaps matching TRBD2 (5 bases). The CDR3 has 12 residues. Germline CDR1 and CDR2: MDHEN and SYDVKM. Trimming left V 1 base short and J 9 bases short, with 7 bases between. Written as DNA, the CDR3 is TGTGCCAGCAGTTTATACGCGGGTGAGCAGTTCTTC. Residues: CASSLYAGEQFF.

There are a few counts of this clone. The chain has TRBV13 and TRBJ1-3, with a tentative D call TRBD1 (6 bases). The CDR3 extends over 14 amino acids. With 5 bases removed from V and 2 bases from J, the gap between germline ends came to 10 bases. Germline-derived CDR1 and CDR2 are PRHDT and FYEKMQ (reference sequence). CDR3 nucleotide sequence: TGTGCCAGCAGCCCAGGGGTGACTGGAAACACCATATATTTT. Its protein is CASSPGVTGNTIYF.

The chain links TRBV29-1 to TRBJ1-3; D gene unclear. From germline, CDR1 is SQVTM and CDR2 ANQGSEA. Trimming took 5 bases from V and 0 from J, leaving 8 bases between them. The CDR3 runs to 13 residues. This chain's CDR3 is CSVTSGSGNTIYF. CDR3 nucleotide sequence: TGCAGCGTTACGTCCGGCTCTGGAAACACCATATATTTT.

This clone has only a few counts. This chain uses TRBV2 with TRBJ2-3, with TRBD2 identical over 9 bases. CDR1 is SNHLY and CDR2 is FYNNEI in the germline V gene. Unmatched junction bases numbered 8, after V lost 8 bases and J lost 2 bases. This CDR3 spans 15 amino acids. The CDR3 sequence is CASGVAGDLTDTQYF. The CDR3, as DNA: TGTGCCAGCGGAGTAGCGGGGGACCTCACAGATACGCAGTATTTT.

DNA for the CDR3: TGTGCCAGCAGCGACCGGACAGGGAGCTTAGGAGAGACCCAGTACTTC. It codes for CASSDRTGSLGETQYF. This chain joins TRBV2 and TRBJ2-5; 8 bases line up with TRBD1. The CDR3 has 16 residues. The V and J ends lost 6 bases and 4 bases, in that order; junction bases with no gene match: 13. Per the germline V gene, CDR1 is SNHLY and CDR2 is FYNNEI.

This clone was picked up a small number of times. In the same sample, other DNA sequences code for this CDR3. The chain links TRBV29-1 to TRBJ1-1; D is perhaps TRBD1 (5 bases). There are 13 residues in the CDR3. Trimming removed 6 bases at V and 0 bases at J, with 11 bases between. Germline V gene lookup returns CDR1 SQVTM and CDR2 ANQGSEA. In DNA, the CDR3 is TGCAGCGTCCAGGGACGGTTGAACACTGAAGCTTTCTTT. It codes for CSVQGRLNTEAFF.